The present T cell receptor (beta chain) was sequenced within a study of blood T cells in healthy people across ages. This clonotype was counted many times. Through a sample-barcoded 5' primer and a J-beta primer mix, a second PCR was run for 7 to 11 cycles. In TCRdb, the 5' RACE reads were re-called with MiXCR into one record per CDR3 protein. The sample has over 950,000 distinct CDR3 sequences, roughly two fifths seen once; the top ten hold over 10%. The CDR3 loop spans 15 amino acids. The germline gives CDR1 SGHRS, CDR2 YFSETQ. V gave up 0 bases and J gave up 0 bases, with 8 bases separating them. The TCR originated in a man aged 18 to 35 in good health. The specimen sequenced was blood. V gene TRBV5-1 combines with J gene TRBJ2-3, with no clear D. This CDR3 reads CASSLVGPSTDTQYF. CDR3 DNA sequence: TGCGCCAGCAGCTTGGTAGGACCGAGCACAGATACGCAGTATTTT.